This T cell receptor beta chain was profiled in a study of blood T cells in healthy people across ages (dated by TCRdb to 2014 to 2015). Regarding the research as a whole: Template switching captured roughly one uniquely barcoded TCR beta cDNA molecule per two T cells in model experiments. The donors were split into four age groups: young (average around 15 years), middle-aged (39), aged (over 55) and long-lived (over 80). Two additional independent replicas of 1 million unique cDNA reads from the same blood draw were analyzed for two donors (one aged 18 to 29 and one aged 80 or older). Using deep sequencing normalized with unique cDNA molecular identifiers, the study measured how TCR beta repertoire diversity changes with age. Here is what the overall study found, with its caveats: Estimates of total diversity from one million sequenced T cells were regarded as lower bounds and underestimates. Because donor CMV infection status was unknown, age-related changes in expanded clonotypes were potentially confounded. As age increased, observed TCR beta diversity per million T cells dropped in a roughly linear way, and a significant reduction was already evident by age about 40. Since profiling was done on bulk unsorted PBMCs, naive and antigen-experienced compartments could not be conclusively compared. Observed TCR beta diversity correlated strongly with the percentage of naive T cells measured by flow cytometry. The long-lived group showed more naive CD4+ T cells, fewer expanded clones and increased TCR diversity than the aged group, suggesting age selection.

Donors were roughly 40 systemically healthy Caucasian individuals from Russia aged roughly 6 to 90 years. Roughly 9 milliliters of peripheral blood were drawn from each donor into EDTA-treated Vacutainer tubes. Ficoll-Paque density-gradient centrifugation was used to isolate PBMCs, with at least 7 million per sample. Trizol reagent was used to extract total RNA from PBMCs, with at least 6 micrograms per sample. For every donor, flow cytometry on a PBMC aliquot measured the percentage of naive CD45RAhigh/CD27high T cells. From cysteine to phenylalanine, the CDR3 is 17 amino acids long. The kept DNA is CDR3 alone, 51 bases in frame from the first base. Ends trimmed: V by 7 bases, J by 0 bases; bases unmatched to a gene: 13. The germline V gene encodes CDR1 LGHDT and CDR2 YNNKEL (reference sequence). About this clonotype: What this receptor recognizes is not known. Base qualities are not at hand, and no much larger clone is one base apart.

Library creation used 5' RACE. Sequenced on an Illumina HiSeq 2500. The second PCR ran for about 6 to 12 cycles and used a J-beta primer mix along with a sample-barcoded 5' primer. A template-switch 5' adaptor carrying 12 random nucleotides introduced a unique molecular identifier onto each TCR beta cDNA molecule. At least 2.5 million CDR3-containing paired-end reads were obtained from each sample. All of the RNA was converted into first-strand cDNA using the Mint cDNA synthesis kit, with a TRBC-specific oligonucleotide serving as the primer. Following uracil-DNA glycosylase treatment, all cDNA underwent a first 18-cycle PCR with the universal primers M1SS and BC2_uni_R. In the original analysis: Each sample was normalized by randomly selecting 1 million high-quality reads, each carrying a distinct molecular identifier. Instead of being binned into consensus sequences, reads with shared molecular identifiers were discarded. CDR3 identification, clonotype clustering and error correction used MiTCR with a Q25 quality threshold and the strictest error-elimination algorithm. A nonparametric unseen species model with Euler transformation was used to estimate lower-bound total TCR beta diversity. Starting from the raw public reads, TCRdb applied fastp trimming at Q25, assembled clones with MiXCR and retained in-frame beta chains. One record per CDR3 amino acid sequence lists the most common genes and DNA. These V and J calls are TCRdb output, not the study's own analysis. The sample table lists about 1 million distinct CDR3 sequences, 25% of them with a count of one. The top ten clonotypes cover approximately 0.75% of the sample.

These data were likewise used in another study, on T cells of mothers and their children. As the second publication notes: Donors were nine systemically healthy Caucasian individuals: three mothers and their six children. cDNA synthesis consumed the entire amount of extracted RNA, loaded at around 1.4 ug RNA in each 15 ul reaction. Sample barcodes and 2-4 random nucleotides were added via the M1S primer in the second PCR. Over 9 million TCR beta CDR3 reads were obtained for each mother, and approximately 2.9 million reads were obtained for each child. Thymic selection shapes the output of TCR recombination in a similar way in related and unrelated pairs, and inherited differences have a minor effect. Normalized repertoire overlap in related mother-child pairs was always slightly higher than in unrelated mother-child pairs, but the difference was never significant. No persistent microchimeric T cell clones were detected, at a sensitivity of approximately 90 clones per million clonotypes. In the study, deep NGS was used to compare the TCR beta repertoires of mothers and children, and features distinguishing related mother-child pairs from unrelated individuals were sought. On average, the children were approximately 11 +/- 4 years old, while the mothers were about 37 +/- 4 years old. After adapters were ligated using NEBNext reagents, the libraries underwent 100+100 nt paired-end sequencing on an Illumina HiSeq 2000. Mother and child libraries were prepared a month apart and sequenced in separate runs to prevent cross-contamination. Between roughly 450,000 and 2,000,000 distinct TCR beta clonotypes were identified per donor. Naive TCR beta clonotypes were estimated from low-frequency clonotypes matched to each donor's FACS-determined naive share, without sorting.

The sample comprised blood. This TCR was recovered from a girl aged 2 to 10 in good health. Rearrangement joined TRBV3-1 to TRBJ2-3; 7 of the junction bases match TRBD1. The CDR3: CASTDRTGTASTDTQYF. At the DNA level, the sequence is TGTGCCAGCACCGATCGGACCGGGACAGCTAGCACAGATACGCAGTATTTT.